This is a list of T cell receptor beta chains from one sample in a study of sequential checkpoint blockade in melanoma. Profiled with immunoSEQ multiplex PCR; TCRdb holds only in-frame clones, not every one. Of several thousand clones listed, 59% were seen once; the top ten hold approximately 38%. Source: CD8+ T cells sorted from blood (inferred from file names), taken from a patient given nivolumab and ipilimumab in sequence. The receptors derive from a human donor with melanoma. CDR3s include the opening cysteine and the closing phenylalanine or tryptophan. The D gene is left open where the match is weak. Expanded clones are given a class, and other clones once, few, many or no size at all.

abundance	v_gene	j_gene	d_gene	CDR3nt	CDR3aa
-	TRBV7-8	TRBJ2-5	TRBD1	TGTGCCAGCAGCTTATCGGGACAGGGGTTGGAGACCCAGTACTTC	CASSLSGQGLETQYF
-	TRBV27	TRBJ1-1	TRBD1	TGTGCCAGCACCTCTGGACAGGGCTTTACTGAAGCTTTCTTT	CASTSGQGFTEAFF
-	TRBV9	TRBJ2-3	TRBD2	TGTGCCAGCAGCGTCGCTGGGGGGGGGACAGATACGCAGTATTTT	CASSVAGGGTDTQYF
-	TRBV6-5	TRBJ2-7	-	TGTGCCAGCAGTTTATCGGGGTCCCCCTACGAGCAGTACTTC	CASSLSGSPYEQYF
-	TRBV4-3	TRBJ2-7	TRBD1	TGCGCCAGCAGCCAAGGAGGACAGGGGCCCTACGGGCAGTACTTC	CASSQGGQGPYGQYF
-	TRBV7-9	TRBJ2-1	TRBD2	TGTGCCAGCAGCTTAAGGACTAGCGGGGGGTGGTCCTACAATGAGCAGTTCTTC	CASSLRTSGGWSYNEQFF
-	TRBV5-1	TRBJ2-3	TRBD1	TGCGCCAGCAGCTTCCGGGACAGGGTCTCGGATACGCAGTATTTT	CASSFRDRVSDTQYF
-	TRBV30	TRBJ1-1	-	TGTGCCTGGAGCGGGTACGGGGGAGAAAGTTACACTGAAGCTTTCTTT	CAWSGYGGESYTEAFF
few	TRBV30	TRBJ1-2	-	TGTGCCTGGAGTGTACCCGCCAGCTATGGCTACACCTTC	CAWSVPASYGYTF
few	TRBV6-4	TRBJ1-2	TRBD1	TGTGCCAGCAGTGACGACAGGGAGCCCTATGGCTACACCTTC	CASSDDREPYGYTF
once	TRBV7-6	TRBJ2-3	TRBD1	TGTGCCAGCACCTTTGGGACAGGGGGTACAGATACGCAGTATTTT	CASTFGTGGTDTQYF
few	TRBV6-5	TRBJ2-7	TRBD1	TGTGCCAGCAGTTCCCTCCGGGACAGGGCACCCTACGAGCAGTACTTC	CASSSLRDRAPYEQYF
-	TRBV4-2	TRBJ2-5	-	TGTGCCAGCAGCCAAGAAGCGGGCCGCTATCAAGAGACCCAGTACTTC	CASSQEAGRYQETQYF
-	TRBV7-9	TRBJ1-1	TRBD1	TGTGCCAGCAGCGCGGGACAGGGGTTCACTGAAGCTTTCTTT	CASSAGQGFTEAFF
-	TRBV6-4	TRBJ1-2	-	TGTGCCAGCAGCAACCACCGGGACATAGACTTCTATGGCTACACCTTC	CASSNHRDIDFYGYTF
few	TRBV7-6	TRBJ1-5	-	TGTGCCAGCAGCCCTACCGAGTCGGGCAATCAGCCCCAGCATTTT	CASSPTESGNQPQHF
-	TRBV6-1	TRBJ2-7	-	TGTGCCAGCAGTGTTGTGGCCAGCGCTGCCTACGAGCAGTACTTC	CASSVVASAAYEQYF
few	TRBV7-2	TRBJ2-7	TRBD2	TGTGCCAGCAGCTTATTTGCGGGGGGCTCCTACGAGCAGTACTTC	CASSLFAGGSYEQYF
-	TRBV7-8	TRBJ2-3	-	TGTGCCAGCAGCCACACTAGACCGGCAGATACGCAGTATTTT	CASSHTRPADTQYF
few	TRBV4-1	TRBJ1-1	-	TGTGCCAGCTCGGAGGCCGGTGGATGGACTGAAGCTTTCTTT	CASSEAGGWTEAFF
-	TRBV9	TRBJ1-6	-	TGTGCCAGCAGCCTCGGGACATCCTCCTATAATTCACCCCTCCACTTT	CASSLGTSSYNSPLHF
-	TRBV5-1	TRBJ2-7	TRBD1	TGCGCCAGCAGCTTGGGCATGACGGGACAGGGGGTGGGGGAGCAGTACTTC	CASSLGMTGQGVGEQYF
-	TRBV7-6	TRBJ2-1	-	TGTGCCAGCGCCCACTCGAATGAGCAGTTCTTC	CASAHSNEQFF
-	TRBV6-1	TRBJ2-1	-	TGTGCCAGCAGTGAGCGGCACTCCTACAATGAGCAGTTCTTC	CASSERHSYNEQFF
-	TRBV9	TRBJ2-1	TRBD2	TGTGCCAGCAGCCCCGCTAGCGGGGCTTCCTACAATGAGCAGTTCTTC	CASSPASGASYNEQFF
-	TRBV4-2	TRBJ2-6	TRBD1	TGTGCCAGCAGCCAAGAGACAGGGGGCGCGGAAGGGGCCAACGTCCTGACTTTC	CASSQETGGAEGANVLTF
medium-sized	TRBV7-9	TRBJ1-5	-	TGTGCCAGCAGCTTAGCGGAGCCGGGGGATCAGCCCCAGCATTTT	CASSLAEPGDQPQHF
-	TRBV6-1	TRBJ2-3	-	TGTGCCAGCAGTGAAGGAAGGGGGTGGACAGATACGCAGTATTTT	CASSEGRGWTDTQYF
-	TRBV27	TRBJ1-1	TRBD1	TGTGCCAGCAGTCAGATGGGGACAGGGGGCGTAAAAGGTGAAGCTTTCTTT	CASSQMGTGGVKGEAFF
-	TRBV2	TRBJ2-3	TRBD2	TGTGCCAGCGGCCAGACTAGCGGAACGCAGTATTTT	CASGQTSGTQYF
few	TRBV4-3	TRBJ2-7	-	TGCGCCAGCAGCCAAGAGTGGGGGGGCCGGAACGAGCAGTACTTC	CASSQEWGGRNEQYF
few	TRBV4-1	TRBJ2-7	TRBD2	TGCGCCAGCAGCCAAGGCACCGGGACTAGCTACGAGCAGTACTTC	CASSQGTGTSYEQYF
-	TRBV4-1	TRBJ2-7	-	TGCGCCAGCAGCCCAGGCCCGGGAGCCGGATACGAGCAGTACTTC	CASSPGPGAGYEQYF
-	TRBV4-1	TRBJ2-1	TRBD2	TGCGCCAGCAGCCAAGCACCGGCGGGGGGAGACTACAATGAGCAGTTCTTC	CASSQAPAGGDYNEQFF
few	TRBV27	TRBJ1-5	-	TGTGCCAGCAGTTTATCCTTCACGGGGAGTAATCAGCCCCAGCATTTT	CASSLSFTGSNQPQHF
-	TRBV27	TRBJ2-2	TRBD1	TGTGCCAGCGGCCCGACAGGGTTAGGGGAGCTGTTTTTT	CASGPTGLGELFF
-	TRBV27	TRBJ1-2	TRBD1	TGTGCCAGCAGTTCCACCTTACGGACAGGGGATAACTATGGCTACACCTTC	CASSSTLRTGDNYGYTF
-	TRBV27	TRBJ2-7	TRBD1	TGTGCCAGCAGCCCAGGGACAGGGCTCAACGAGCAGTACTTC	CASSPGTGLNEQYF
-	TRBV28	TRBJ1-1	-	TGTGCCAGCAGTCCAGTGAACACTGAAGCTTTCTTT	CASSPVNTEAFF
-	TRBV2	TRBJ2-3	-	TGTGCCAGCAGTGAAGCCGTCCCCTCCGGGGAGGCAGATACGCAGTATTTT	CASSEAVPSGEADTQYF
-	TRBV27	TRBJ2-3	-	TGTGCCAGCAGTTTAGGGGGCGGCACCCCAGATACGCAGTATTTT	CASSLGGGTPDTQYF
-	TRBV30	TRBJ2-5	TRBD2	TGTGCCTGGAGTGGCCTCGGGCTAGCGGGGGCACAAGAGACCCAGTACTTC	CAWSGLGLAGAQETQYF
-	TRBV11-2	TRBJ1-1	-	TGTGCCAGCAGCTGGGAGGCGACTACTGAAGCTTTCTTT	CASSWEATTEAFF
few	TRBV7-9	TRBJ1-6	-	TGTGCCAGCAGCCACACCGACTCAGAGGGCTCACCCCTCCACTTT	CASSHTDSEGSPLHF
few	TRBV10-3	TRBJ2-1	TRBD2	TGTGCCATCAGTGACCCGGGACTAGCGGGGTCAGGGAGTGAGCAGTTCTTC	CAISDPGLAGSGSEQFF
-	TRBV19	TRBJ2-2	TRBD1	TGTGCCAGTAAGGGACAGGGAAGCACCGGGGAGCTGTTTTTT	CASKGQGSTGELFF
-	TRBV7-6	TRBJ2-7	TRBD2	TGTGCCAGCAGCCCTCTCGGCGGGGGTAACGAGCAGTACTTC	CASSPLGGGNEQYF